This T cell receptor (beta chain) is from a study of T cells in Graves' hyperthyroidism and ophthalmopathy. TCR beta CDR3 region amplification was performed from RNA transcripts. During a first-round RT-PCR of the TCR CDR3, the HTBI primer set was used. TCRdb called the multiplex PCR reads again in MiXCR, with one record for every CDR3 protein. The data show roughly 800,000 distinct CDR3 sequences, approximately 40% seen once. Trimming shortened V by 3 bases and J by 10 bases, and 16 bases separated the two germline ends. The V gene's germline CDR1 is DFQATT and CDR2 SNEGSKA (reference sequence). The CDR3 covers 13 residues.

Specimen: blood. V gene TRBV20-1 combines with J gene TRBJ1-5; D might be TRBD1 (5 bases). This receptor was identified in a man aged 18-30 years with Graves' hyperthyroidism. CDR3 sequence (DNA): TGCAGTGCTAGGGGCCAGGGAGTTTCACCCCAGCATTTT. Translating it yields CSARGQGVSPQHF.